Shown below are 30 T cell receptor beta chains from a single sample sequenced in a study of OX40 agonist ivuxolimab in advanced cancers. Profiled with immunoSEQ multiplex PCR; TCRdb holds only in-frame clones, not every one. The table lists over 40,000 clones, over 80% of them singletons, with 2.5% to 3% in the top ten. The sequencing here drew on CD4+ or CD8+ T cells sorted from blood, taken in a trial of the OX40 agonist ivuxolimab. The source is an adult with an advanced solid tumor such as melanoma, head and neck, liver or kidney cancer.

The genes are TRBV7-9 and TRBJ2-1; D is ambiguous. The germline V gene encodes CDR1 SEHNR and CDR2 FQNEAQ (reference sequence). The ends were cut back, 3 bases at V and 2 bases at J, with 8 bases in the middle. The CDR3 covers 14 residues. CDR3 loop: CASSFWAAYNEQFF. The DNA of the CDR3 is TGTGCCAGCAGCTTCTGGGCGGCCTACAATGAGCAGTTCTTC. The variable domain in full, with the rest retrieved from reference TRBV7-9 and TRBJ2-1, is DTGVSQNPRHKITKRGQNVTFRCDPISEHNRLYWYRQTLGQGPEFLTYFQNEAQLEKSRLLSDRFSAERPKGSFSTLEIQRTEQGDSAMYLCASSFWAAYNEQFFGPGTRLTVL.

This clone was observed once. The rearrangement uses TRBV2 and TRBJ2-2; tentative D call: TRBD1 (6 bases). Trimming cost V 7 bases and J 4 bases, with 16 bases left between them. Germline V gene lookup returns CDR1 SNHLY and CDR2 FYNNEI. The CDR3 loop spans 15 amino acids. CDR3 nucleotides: TGTGCCAGCAATACGGGGACACTGGGCACCGGGGAGCTGTTTTTT. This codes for CASNTGTLGTGELFF. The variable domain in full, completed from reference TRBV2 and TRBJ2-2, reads EPEVTQTPSHQVTQMGQEVILRCVPISNHLYFYWYRQILGQKVEFLVSFYNNEISEKSEIFDDQFSVERPDGSNFTLKIRSTKLEDSAMYFCASNTGTLGTGELFFGEGSRLTVL.

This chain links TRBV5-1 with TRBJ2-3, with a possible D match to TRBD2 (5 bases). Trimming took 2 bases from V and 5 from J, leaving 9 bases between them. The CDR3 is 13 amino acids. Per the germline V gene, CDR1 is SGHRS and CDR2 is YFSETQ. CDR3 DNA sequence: TGCGCCAGCAGCTTAACGGGAAGAGATACGCAGTATTTT. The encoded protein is CASSLTGRDTQYF.

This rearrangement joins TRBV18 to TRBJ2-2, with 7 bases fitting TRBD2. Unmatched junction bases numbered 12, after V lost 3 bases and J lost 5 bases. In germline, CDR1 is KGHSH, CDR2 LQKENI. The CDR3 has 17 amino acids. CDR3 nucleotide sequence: TGTGCCAGCTCACCTAGAGGCGGGAGCTTAATAACCGGGGAGCTGTTTTTT. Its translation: CASSPRGGSLITGELFF. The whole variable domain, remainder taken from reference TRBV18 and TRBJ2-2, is NAGVMQNPRHLVRRRGQEARLRCSPMKGHSHVYWYRQLPEEGLKFMVYLQKENIIDESGMPKERFSAEFPKEGPSILRIQQVVRGDSAAYFCASSPRGGSLITGELFFGEGSRLTVL.

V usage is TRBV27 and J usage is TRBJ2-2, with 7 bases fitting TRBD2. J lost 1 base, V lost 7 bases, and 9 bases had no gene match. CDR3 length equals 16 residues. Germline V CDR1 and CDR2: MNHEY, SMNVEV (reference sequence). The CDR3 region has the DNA TGTGCCAGCACCAGAGGGAAGCGGGGGAACACCGGGGAGCTGTTTTTT. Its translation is CASTRGKRGNTGELFF.

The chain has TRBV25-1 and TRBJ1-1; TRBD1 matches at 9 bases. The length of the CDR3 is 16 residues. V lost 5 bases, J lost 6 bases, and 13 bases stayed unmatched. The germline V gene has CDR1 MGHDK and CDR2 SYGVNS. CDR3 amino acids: CASSSISGTGHSEAFF. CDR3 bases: TGTGCCAGCAGTTCAATTTCCGGGACAGGGCATTCTGAAGCTTTCTTT.

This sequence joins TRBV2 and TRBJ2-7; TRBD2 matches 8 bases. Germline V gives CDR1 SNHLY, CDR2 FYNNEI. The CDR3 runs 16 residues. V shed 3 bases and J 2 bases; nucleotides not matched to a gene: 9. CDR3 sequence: CASSDVPGLGPYEQYF. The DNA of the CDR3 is TGTGCCAGCAGTGATGTACCGGGACTAGGCCCCTACGAGCAGTACTTC.

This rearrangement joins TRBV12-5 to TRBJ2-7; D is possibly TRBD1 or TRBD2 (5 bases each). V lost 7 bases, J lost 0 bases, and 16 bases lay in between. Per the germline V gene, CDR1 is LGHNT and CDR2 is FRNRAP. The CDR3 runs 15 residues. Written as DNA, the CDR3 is TGTGCTAGTGTTTCCGTAACGGGGCCCTCCTACGAGCAGTACTTC. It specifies CASVSVTGPSYEQYF.

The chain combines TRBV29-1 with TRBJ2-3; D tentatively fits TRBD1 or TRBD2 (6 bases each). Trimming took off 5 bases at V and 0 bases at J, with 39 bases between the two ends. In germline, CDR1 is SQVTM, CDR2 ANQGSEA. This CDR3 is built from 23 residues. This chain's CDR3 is CSVLSRLRGIGGIRTRSTDTQYF. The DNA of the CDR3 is TGCAGCGTTCTGTCCCGTTTGCGGGGTATAGGGGGGATTAGAACCAGAAGCACAGATACGCAGTATTTT.

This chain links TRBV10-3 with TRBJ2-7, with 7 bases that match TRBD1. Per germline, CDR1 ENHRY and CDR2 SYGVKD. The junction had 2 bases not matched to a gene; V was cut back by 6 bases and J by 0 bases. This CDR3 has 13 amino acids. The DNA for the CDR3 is TGTGCCATCAGGAGGGACAGCTCCTACGAGCAGTACTTC. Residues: CAIRRDSSYEQYF.

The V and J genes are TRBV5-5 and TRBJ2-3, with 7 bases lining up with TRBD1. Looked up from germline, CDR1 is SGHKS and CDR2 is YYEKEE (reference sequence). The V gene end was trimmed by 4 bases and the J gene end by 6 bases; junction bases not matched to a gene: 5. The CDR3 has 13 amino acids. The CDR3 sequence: CASSLNRGDTQYF. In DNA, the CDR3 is TGTGCCAGCAGCCTTAACAGGGGTGATACGCAGTATTTT.

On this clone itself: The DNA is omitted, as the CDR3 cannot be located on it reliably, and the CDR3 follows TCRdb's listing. Here the CDR3 reads CASTRSWAGGTEAFF. V gene TRBV21-1 combines with J gene TRBJ1-1. TRBV21-1 is classified as a pseudogene. The CDR3 numbers 15 amino acids, ends counted.

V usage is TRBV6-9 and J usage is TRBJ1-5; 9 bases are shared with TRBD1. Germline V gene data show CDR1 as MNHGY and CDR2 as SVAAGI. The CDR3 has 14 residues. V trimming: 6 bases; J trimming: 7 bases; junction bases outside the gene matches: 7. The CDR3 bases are TGTGCCAGCAGCCGGGACAGGGAGCGCCAGCCCCAGCATTTT. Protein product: CASSRDRERQPQHF.

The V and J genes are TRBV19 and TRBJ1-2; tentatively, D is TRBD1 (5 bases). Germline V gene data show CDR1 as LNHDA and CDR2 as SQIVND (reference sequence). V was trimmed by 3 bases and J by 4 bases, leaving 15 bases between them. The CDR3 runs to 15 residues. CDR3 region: CASSMGEGDSYGYTF. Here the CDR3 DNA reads TGTGCCAGTAGTATGGGGGAGGGCGACTCCTATGGCTACACCTTC. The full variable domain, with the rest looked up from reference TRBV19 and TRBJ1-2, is DGGITQSPKYLFRKEGQNVTLSCEQNLNHDAMYWYRQDPGQGLRLIYYSQIVNDFQKGDIAEGYSVSREKKESFPLTVTSAQKNPTAFYLCASSMGEGDSYGYTFGSGTRLTVV.

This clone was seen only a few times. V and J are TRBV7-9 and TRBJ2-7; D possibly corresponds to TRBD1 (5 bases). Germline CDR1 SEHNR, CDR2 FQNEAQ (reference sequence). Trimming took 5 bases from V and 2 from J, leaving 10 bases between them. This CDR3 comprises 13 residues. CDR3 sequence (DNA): TGTGCCAGCAGCCCGACAGAGGCCTACGAGCAGTACTTC. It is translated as CASSPTEAYEQYF.

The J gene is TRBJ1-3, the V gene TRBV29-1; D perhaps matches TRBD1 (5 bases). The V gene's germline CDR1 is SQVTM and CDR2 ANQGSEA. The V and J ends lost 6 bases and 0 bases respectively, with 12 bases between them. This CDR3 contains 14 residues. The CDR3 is CSVAMTVSGNTIYF. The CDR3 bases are TGCAGCGTCGCAATGACAGTCTCTGGAAACACCATATATTTT.

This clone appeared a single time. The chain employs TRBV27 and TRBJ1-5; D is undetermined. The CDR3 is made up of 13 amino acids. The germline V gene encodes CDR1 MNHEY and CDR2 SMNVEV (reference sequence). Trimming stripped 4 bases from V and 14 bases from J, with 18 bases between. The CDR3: CASSSAASRTEHF. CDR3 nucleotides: TGTGCCAGCAGTTCGGCGGCCTCTCGGACCGAGCATTTT.

The CDR3 DNA follows: TGCGCCAGCAGCGGGGGGGCGGGAGAGACCCAGTACTTC. This codes for CASSGGAGETQYF. This rearrangement joins TRBV5-1 to TRBJ2-5, with a possible D match to TRBD2 (7 bases). The CDR3 is 13 amino acids. V was shortened by 4 bases and J by 4 bases, with 11 bases between the two germline ends. CDR1 and CDR2 from the germline V gene are SGHRS and YFSETQ.

In nucleotides, the CDR3 is TGTGCCAGCAGTTTTCACTACTCGAATGGCTACACCTTC. It is translated as CASSFHYSNGYTF. V gene TRBV28 combines with J gene TRBJ1-2; D unclear. The CDR3 contains 13 residues. Between the trimmed V and J ends, which lost 3 bases and 6 bases, there was a span of 11 bases. Germline loops: CDR1 MDHEN, CDR2 SYDVKM.

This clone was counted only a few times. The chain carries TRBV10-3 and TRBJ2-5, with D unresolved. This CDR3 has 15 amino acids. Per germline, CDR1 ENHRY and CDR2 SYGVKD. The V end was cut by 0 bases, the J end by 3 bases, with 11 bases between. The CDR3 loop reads CAISESNRREETQYF. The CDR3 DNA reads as TGTGCCATCAGTGAGTCGAACCGGCGCGAAGAGACCCAGTACTTC.

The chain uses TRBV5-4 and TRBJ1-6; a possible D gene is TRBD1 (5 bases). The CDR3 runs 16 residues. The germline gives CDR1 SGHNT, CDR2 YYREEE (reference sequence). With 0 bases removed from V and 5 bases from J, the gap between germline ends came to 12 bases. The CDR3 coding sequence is TGTGCCAGCAGCTTGGGAGGGGACGCCAATAATTCACCCCTCCACTTT. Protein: CASSLGGDANNSPLHF.

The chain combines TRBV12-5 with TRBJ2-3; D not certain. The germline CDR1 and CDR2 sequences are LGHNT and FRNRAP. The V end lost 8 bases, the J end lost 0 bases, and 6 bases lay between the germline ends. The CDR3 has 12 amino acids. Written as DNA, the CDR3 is TGTGCTAGTACTGGGAGCACAGATACGCAGTATTTT. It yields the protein CASTGSTDTQYF.

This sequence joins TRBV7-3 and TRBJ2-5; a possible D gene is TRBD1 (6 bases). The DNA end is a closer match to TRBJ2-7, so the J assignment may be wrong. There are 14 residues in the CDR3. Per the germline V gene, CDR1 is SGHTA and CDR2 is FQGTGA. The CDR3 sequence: CASRQTGTTYEQYF. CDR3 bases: TGTGCCAGCAGGCAAACAGGGACAACCTACGAGCAGTACTTC.

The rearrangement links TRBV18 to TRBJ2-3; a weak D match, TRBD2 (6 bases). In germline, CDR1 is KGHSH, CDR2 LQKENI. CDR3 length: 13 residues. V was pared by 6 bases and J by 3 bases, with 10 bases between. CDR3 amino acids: CASSVGTTDTQYF. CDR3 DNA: TGTGCCAGCTCGGTCGGGACTACAGATACGCAGTATTTT.

The CDR3 sequence: CASGLVLVGYSGNTIYF. DNA of the CDR3: TGTGCTAGTGGTTTGGTACTGGTGGGCTACTCTGGAAACACCATATATTTT. The rearrangement joins TRBV12-5 to TRBJ1-3; D uncertain. This CDR3 is built from 17 residues. Germline-derived CDR1 and CDR2 are LGHNT and FRNRAP. Between the trimmed V and J ends, which lost 0 bases and 0 bases, there was a span of 12 bases.

CDR3 sequence: CASRPTQDEQFF. Written as DNA, the CDR3 is TGTGCCTCTAGGCCTACGCAGGATGAGCAGTTCTTC. This chain uses TRBV28 with TRBJ2-1; no clear D. The CDR3 has 12 amino acids. The germline gives CDR1 MDHEN, CDR2 SYDVKM. With 11 bases removed from V and 8 bases from J, the gap between germline ends came to 16 bases.

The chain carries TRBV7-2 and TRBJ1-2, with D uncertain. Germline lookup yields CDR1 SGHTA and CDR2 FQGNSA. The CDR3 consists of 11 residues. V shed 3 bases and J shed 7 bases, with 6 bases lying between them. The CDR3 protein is CASSFTGGYTF. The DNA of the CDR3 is TGTGCCAGCAGCTTTACGGGTGGCTACACCTTC. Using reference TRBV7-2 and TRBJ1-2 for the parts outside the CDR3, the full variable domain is GAGVSQSPSNKVTEKGKDVELRCDPISGHTALYWYRQSLGQGLEFLIYFQGNSAPDKSGLPSDRFSAERTGGSVSTLTIQRTQQEDSAVYLCASSFTGGYTFGSGTRLTVV.

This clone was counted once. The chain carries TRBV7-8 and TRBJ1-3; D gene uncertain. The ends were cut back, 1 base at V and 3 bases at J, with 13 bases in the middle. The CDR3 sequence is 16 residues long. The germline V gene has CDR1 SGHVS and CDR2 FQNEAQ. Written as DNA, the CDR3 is TGTGCCAGCAGCTTAGGAGACCCAGAAGGTGGAAACACCATATATTTT. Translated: CASSLGDPEGGNTIYF.

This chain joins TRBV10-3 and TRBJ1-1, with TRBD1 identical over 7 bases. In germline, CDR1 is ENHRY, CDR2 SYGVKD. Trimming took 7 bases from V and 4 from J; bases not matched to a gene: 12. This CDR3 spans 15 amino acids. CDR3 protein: CAITPGTAAGTEAFF. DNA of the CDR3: TGTGCCATCACGCCGGGGACAGCTGCGGGCACTGAAGCTTTCTTT.

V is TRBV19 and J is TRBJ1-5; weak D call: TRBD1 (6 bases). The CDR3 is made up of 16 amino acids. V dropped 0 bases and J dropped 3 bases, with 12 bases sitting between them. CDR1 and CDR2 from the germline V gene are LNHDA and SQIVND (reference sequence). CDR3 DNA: TGTGCCAGTAGTATAGAGACAGGAGTACTCAATCAGCCCCAGCATTTT. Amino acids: CASSIETGVLNQPQHF.